This TCR beta chain was observed in a study of CD8 T cells in Susac syndrome. Trimming took 7 bases from V and 5 from J, leaving 17 bases between them. This CDR3 contains 14 residues. CDR1 is MGHDK, CDR2 SYGVNS, per germline. An amount of RNA that ranged from roughly 0.45 to 1 ug was reverse transcribed with random hexamers. TCRdb re-called the immunoSEQ multiplex PCR reads through MiXCR, storing one row per CDR3 protein. Of about 240,000 distinct CDR3 sequences listed, about 96% are singletons. What was sequenced was CD4+ T cells from PBMCs. J is TRBJ2-5 and V is TRBV25-1; D may correspond to TRBD1 or TRBD2 (5 bases each). This clonotype originated in a human donor with Susac syndrome. CDR3 bases: TGTGCCAGCACTTACGGGACCGGCGGGGAGACCCAGTACTTC. Translation: CASTYGTGGETQYF.